This TCR beta chain was sequenced in a study of long-term antiretroviral therapy in people with HIV. V dropped 6 bases and J dropped 9; count of bases not matched to a gene: 7. The CDR3 spans 13 residues. Germline V gene data show CDR1 as SQVTM and CDR2 as ANQGSEA. Survey level was the resolution at which the v3.0 immunoSEQ assay ran. Profiling relied on immunoSEQ multiplex PCR, and the TCRdb table lists in-frame clones only, not all of them. The repertoire has fewer than 25,000 clones, approximately 80% of them found once; the top ten carry about 19%. Whole-study findings and limits: In samples taken after ART, diversity increased but remained below transplant donor control levels. Compared with controls, HIV repertoires showed narrower CDR3 length ranges.

As regards this clone: Antigen unknown.

This receptor was identified in a man aged 18 to 30 with HIV. The gene calls are TRBV29-1 and TRBJ2-1; 11 positions agree with TRBD1. Here the sequenced sample was unsorted PBMCs, taken 0.1 years before starting antiretroviral therapy. The CDR3: CSVPRTGGSEQFF. The CDR3 nucleotides read TGCAGCGTACCCAGGACAGGGGGCAGTGAGCAGTTCTTC.